The 28 T cell receptor beta chains below were found in one sample sequenced in a study of blood T cell repertoires in COVID-19. Data came from immunoSEQ multiplex PCR; TCRdb stores just in-frame clones and leaves some out. This table has around 44,000 clones, around 82% appearing once. Sequencing input: peripheral blood. Source of these receptors: a man aged 35 to 55 with active or convalescent COVID-19.

V gene TRBV30 combines with J gene TRBJ2-1, with 10 bases lining up with TRBD2. Trimming cost V 6 bases and J 7 bases; bases outside gene matches: 6. Germline assignment: CDR1 GTSNPN and CDR2 SVGIG (reference sequence). CDR3 length: 13 residues. CDR3 region: CACKREGGNEQFF. CDR3 DNA: TGTGCCTGCAAGCGGGAGGGGGGGAATGAGCAGTTCTTC. Full variable domain (missing parts from reference TRBV30 and TRBJ2-1): SQTIHQWPATLVQPVGSPLSLECTVEGTSNPNLYWYRQAAGRGLQLLFYSVGIGQISSEVPQNLSASRPQDRQFILSSKKLLLSDSGFYLCACKREGGNEQFFGPGTRLTVL.

This clone was counted between two and nine times. The rearrangement links TRBV6-5 to TRBJ1-6; tentatively, D is TRBD1 (6 bases). The CDR3 spans 15 residues. Germline-derived CDR1 and CDR2 are MNHEY and SVGAGI. V lost 6 bases and J lost 13, with 22 bases in between. CDR3 sequence: CASRPVHRANLPLHF. The CDR3 DNA follows: TGTGCCAGCAGGCCTGTTCACAGGGCCAATCTCCCCCTCCACTTT.

V and J are TRBV19 and TRBJ2-3; 7 bases are shared with TRBD2. The J segment lost 3 bases and the V segment lost 4 bases, leaving 13 bases of the junction unmatched. This CDR3 has 17 amino acids. CDR1 is LNHDA and CDR2 is SQIVND in the germline V gene (reference sequence). The CDR3 DNA reads TGTGCCAGTAGTACCATATCAGCGGGAAAGGGAACAGATACGCAGTATTTT. Protein sequence: CASSTISAGKGTDTQYF.

This chain links TRBV19 with TRBJ1-6; tentative D call: TRBD1 (5 bases). This CDR3 region has 13 residues. The V gene's germline CDR1 is LNHDA and CDR2 SQIVND (reference sequence). The V gene lost 10 bases and the J gene lost 7 bases, with 14 bases spanning the gap. The CDR3 spells CATAGRSNSPLHF. CDR3 nucleotide sequence: TGTGCCACGGCGGGACGCTCCAATTCACCCCTCCACTTT. The entire variable domain, with the rest obtained from reference TRBV19 and TRBJ1-6, is as follows: DGGITQSPKYLFRKEGQNVTLSCEQNLNHDAMYWYRQDPGQGLRLIYYSQIVNDFQKGDIAEGYSVSREKKESFPLTVTSAQKNPTAFYLCATAGRSNSPLHFGNGTRLTVT.

The rearrangement uses TRBV7-2 and TRBJ2-7; D possibly corresponds to TRBD2 (7 bases). The CDR3 consists of 15 residues. V lost 4 bases and J lost 2, with 15 bases in between. Germline V lookup: CDR1 SGHTA, CDR2 FQGNSA. CDR3 sequence: CASSSWEGDPYEQYF. The CDR3 coding sequence is TGTGCCAGCAGCTCATGGGAGGGGGATCCCTACGAGCAGTACTTC. The whole variable domain, remainder taken from reference TRBV7-2 and TRBJ2-7, is GAGVSQSPSNKVTEKGKDVELRCDPISGHTALYWYRQSLGQGLEFLIYFQGNSAPDKSGLPSDRFSAERTGGSVSTLTIQRTQQEDSAVYLCASSSWEGDPYEQYFGPGTRLTVT.

CDR3 in amino acids: CASSLPTTGGETQYF. As DNA, the CDR3 is TGTGCCAGCAGTCTCCCAACGACAGGGGGCGAGACCCAGTACTTC. The chain joins TRBV28 to TRBJ2-5; 10 bases are a match to TRBD1. J lost 5 bases, V lost 5 bases, and 8 bases had no gene match. The CDR3 loop spans 15 amino acids. Germline V gene lookup returns CDR1 MDHEN and CDR2 SYDVKM.

V usage is TRBV6-4 and J usage is TRBJ2-3; D remains ambiguous. The length of the CDR3 is 13 residues. Germline CDR1 is MRHNA and CDR2 is SNTAGT. Trimming pared 5 bases from V and 5 bases from J, leaving 11 bases between. CDR3 coding DNA: TGTGCCAGCAGTAAGACTCGATTAGATACGCAGTATTTT. Translation gives CASSKTRLDTQYF.

The rearrangement uses TRBV11-2 and TRBJ2-7, with TRBD2 matching 7 bases. Unmatched junction bases numbered 11, after V lost 4 bases and J lost 2 bases. The CDR3 runs to 16 residues. CDR1 is SGHAT and CDR2 is FQNNGV in the germline V gene. This CDR3 is CASSSRLAKGPYEQYF. DNA for the CDR3: TGTGCCAGCAGCTCCCGACTAGCAAAAGGGCCCTACGAGCAGTACTTC.

The V gene is TRBV15, the J gene TRBJ1-5; 9 nucleotides match TRBD1. The CDR3 covers 16 residues. From germline, CDR1 is LNHNV and CDR2 YYDKDF (reference sequence). After removal of 1 base from V and 1 base from J, the junction contained 2 bases not matched to a gene. The chain's CDR3 is CATSRAGTGSNQPQHF. CDR3 nucleotide sequence: TGTGCCACCAGCAGAGCCGGGACAGGGAGCAATCAGCCCCAGCATTTT.

A few counts support this clone. The rearrangement uses TRBV6-1 and TRBJ2-1, with a possible D match to TRBD2 (6 bases). In germline, CDR1 is MNHNS, CDR2 SASEGT. There are 15 residues in the CDR3. V was shortened by 2 bases and J by 1 base, with 9 bases between the two germline ends. The CDR3 bases are TGTGCCAGCAGTGAAAGGGACTGGTCCTACAATGAGCAGTTCTTC. Its translation: CASSERDWSYNEQFF.

The chain recombines TRBV29-1 with TRBJ1-2; D perhaps matches TRBD1 (5 bases). This CDR3 comprises 11 residues. Germline values: CDR1 SQVTM, CDR2 ANQGSEA. Deletions cut 5 bases from V and 8 bases from J, with 12 bases between. Here the CDR3 DNA reads TGCAGCGTTTGGATAACAGGAGGCTACACCTTC. Translation: CSVWITGGYTF.

CDR3 sequence reads: CRGGEDGYTF. The CDR3 region has the DNA TGCAGAGGAGGGGAGGATGGCTACACCTTC. The rearrangement joins TRBV20-1 to TRBJ1-2, with a weak D call TRBD1 (5 bases). Germline V gene data show CDR1 as DFQATT and CDR2 as SNEGSKA (reference sequence). The CDR3 runs to 10 residues.

The rearrangement uses TRBV2 and TRBJ1-2, with D possibly TRBD1 on 6 matching bases. With 8 bases removed from V and 3 bases from J, the gap between germline ends came to 7 bases. The CDR3 runs 11 residues. CDR1 SNHLY and CDR2 FYNNEI come from the germline V gene. The DNA of the CDR3 is TGTGCCAGCGGGGGCTACTATGGCTACACCTTC. Amino acid sequence: CASGGYYGYTF.

The chain carries TRBV24-1 and TRBJ1-2; TRBD1 matches 7 bases. Germline CDR1 is KGHDR and CDR2 is SFDVKD. Trimming removed 3 bases from V and 5 bases from J; junction bases left unmatched: 14. The CDR3 loop spans 17 amino acids. For the CDR3, the DNA is TGTGCCACCAGTGATCGACAGGGAACCACCTTCCTATATGGCTACACCTTC. This encodes CATSDRQGTTFLYGYTF.

The CDR3 loop is CASSRAGKNTEAFF. As DNA, the CDR3 is TGTGCCAGCAGCCGAGCTGGTAAGAACACTGAAGCTTTCTTT. This chain connects TRBV6-5 to TRBJ1-1; D is unresolved. Trimming removed 6 bases from V and 1 base from J, with 12 bases in between. Germline V gives CDR1 MNHEY, CDR2 SVGAGI. This CDR3 comprises 14 residues.

The chain couples TRBV6-2 or TRBV6-3 to TRBJ1-1; D may be TRBD1 (5 bases). This CDR3 contains 14 residues. The V and J ends lost 5 bases and 5 bases respectively, with 15 bases between them. Germline V lookup: CDR1 MNHEY, CDR2 SVGEGT. Written as DNA, the CDR3 is TGTGCCAGCAGTCCGCCACTGCGGGGGACTGAAGCTTTCTTT. It yields the protein CASSPPLRGTEAFF.

CDR3 sequence: CAWSSEGGASGRQETQYF. CDR3 DNA: TGTGCCTGGAGCTCAGAGGGGGGTGCTAGCGGAAGACAAGAGACCCAGTACTTC. This rearrangement joins TRBV30 to TRBJ2-5; TRBD2 might be the D (7 bases). The CDR3 is 18 residues long. CDR1 and CDR2 (germline): GTSNPN, SVGIG (reference sequence). Between the trimmed V and J ends, which lost 3 bases and 2 bases, there was a span of 25 bases.

The chain carries TRBV10-2 and TRBJ2-4; D perhaps matches TRBD2 (5 bases). CDR3 size: 14 residues. The V gene lost 6 bases and the J gene lost 5 bases, with 14 bases spanning the gap. Germline V CDR1 and CDR2: WSHSY, SAAADI. In DNA form, the CDR3 reads TGCGCCAGCAGACGAGGGTTCGGCCAAAACATTCAGTACTTC. It is translated as CASRRGFGQNIQYF.

The chain is built from TRBV7-2 and TRBJ2-3; D gene uncertain. Germline V gives CDR1 SGHTA, CDR2 FQGNSA. CDR3 length: 14 amino acids. V was trimmed by 0 bases and J by 2 bases, leaving 6 bases between them. The CDR3 DNA is TGTGCCAGCAGCTTAGCGCAGTACACAGATACGCAGTATTTT. Amino acid sequence: CASSLAQYTDTQYF.

The J gene is TRBJ1-5, the V gene TRBV6-1; 10 nucleotides match TRBD1. The germline V gene has CDR1 MNHNS and CDR2 SASEGT. The CDR3 spans 14 residues. The V gene end was trimmed by 2 bases and the J gene end by 13 bases; junction bases not matched to a gene: 8. CDR3 protein: CASSESGQGLSQHF. The DNA of the CDR3 is TGTGCCAGCAGTGAATCGGGACAGGGGCTTTCGCAGCATTTT.

The sample holds a few counts of this clone. The chain employs TRBV28 and TRBJ1-5, with D possibly TRBD1 on 5 matching bases. The CDR3 is 15 residues long. The V end was cut by 6 bases, the J end by 7 bases, with 19 bases between. The germline CDR1 and CDR2 sequences are MDHEN and SYDVKM. CDR3 protein: CASRGQGLGWQPQHF. CDR3 nucleotides: TGTGCCAGCAGGGGTCAGGGTTTGGGCTGGCAGCCCCAGCATTTT.

The rearrangement links TRBV11-3 to TRBJ2-2; the D gene is possibly TRBD2 (5 bases). Germline V gives CDR1 SGHNT, CDR2 YENEEA. The V end lost 5 bases, the J end lost 7 bases, and 11 bases lay between the germline ends. The CDR3 has 13 residues. DNA for the CDR3: TGTGCCAGCAGCACCCACGGAGGCGGGGAGCTGTTTTTT. As protein: CASSTHGGGELFF.

The chain links TRBV3-1 (or the pseudogene TRBV3-2) to TRBJ2-1; D ambiguous. This CDR3 region has 12 residues. Germline V gives CDR1 LGHDT, CDR2 YNNKEL (reference sequence). The ends were cut back, 5 bases at V and 4 bases at J, with 6 bases in the middle. The CDR3 DNA follows: TGTGCCAGCAGCGGCCAATACAATGAGCAGTTCTTC. This gives the protein CASSGQYNEQFF.

V usage is TRBV6-5 and J usage is TRBJ2-7, with no clear D. Germline lookup yields CDR1 MNHEY and CDR2 SVGAGI. Trimming removed 0 bases from V and 7 bases from J, with 13 bases in between. The CDR3 loop spans 14 amino acids. CDR3: CASSYSRPPLEQYF. In DNA form, the CDR3 reads TGTGCCAGCAGTTACTCGAGGCCGCCTCTGGAGCAGTACTTC.

The CDR3, as DNA: TGTGCCAGCAGCGAGCAGAGCGGGGGAGGGTATGAGCAGTTCTTC. Residues: CASSEQSGGGYEQFF. The chain joins TRBV9 to TRBJ2-1; TRBD2 agrees at 8 bases. Germline CDR1 SGDLS, CDR2 YYNGEE. Trimming at V came to 3 bases and at J to 8 bases, leaving 10 bases not matched to a gene. This CDR3 spans 15 amino acids.

The chain carries TRBV5-1 and TRBJ2-3; TRBD2 aligns across 10 bases. Germline values: CDR1 SGHRS, CDR2 YFSETQ. With 5 bases clipped from V and 4 bases from J, the junction kept 7 bases outside the gene matches. The CDR3 has 15 residues. Here the CDR3 reads CASSALAGDADTQYF. The CDR3 bases are TGCGCCAGCAGTGCGCTAGCGGGAGATGCAGATACGCAGTATTTT. Using reference TRBV5-1 and TRBJ2-3 for the parts outside the CDR3, the full variable domain is KAGVTQTPRYLIKTRGQQVTLSCSPISGHRSVSWYQQTPGQGLQFLFEYFSETQRNKGNFPGRFSGRQFSNSRSEMNVSTLELGDSALYLCASSALAGDADTQYFGPGTRLTVL.

The J gene is TRBJ2-1, the V gene TRBV5-4; D unclear. CDR3 length: 13 amino acids. The germline V and J ends were trimmed by 1 base and 6 bases, with 8 bases remaining between them. Germline values: CDR1 SGHNT, CDR2 YYREEE (reference sequence). The CDR3 sequence: CASSLSPVNEQFF. In DNA form, the CDR3 reads TGTGCCAGCAGCTTGAGCCCGGTCAATGAGCAGTTCTTC.

This clone showed up just a few times. The chain couples TRBV5-5 to TRBJ2-1; 8 bases line up with TRBD2. The germline V gene has CDR1 SGHKS and CDR2 YYEKEE (reference sequence). CDR3 size: 14 residues. V was clipped by 6 bases and J by 2 bases; unmatched bases: 4. The CDR3 protein is CASKRGGPYNEQFF. The CDR3 DNA reads as TGTGCCAGCAAACGGGGGGGCCCCTACAATGAGCAGTTCTTC.